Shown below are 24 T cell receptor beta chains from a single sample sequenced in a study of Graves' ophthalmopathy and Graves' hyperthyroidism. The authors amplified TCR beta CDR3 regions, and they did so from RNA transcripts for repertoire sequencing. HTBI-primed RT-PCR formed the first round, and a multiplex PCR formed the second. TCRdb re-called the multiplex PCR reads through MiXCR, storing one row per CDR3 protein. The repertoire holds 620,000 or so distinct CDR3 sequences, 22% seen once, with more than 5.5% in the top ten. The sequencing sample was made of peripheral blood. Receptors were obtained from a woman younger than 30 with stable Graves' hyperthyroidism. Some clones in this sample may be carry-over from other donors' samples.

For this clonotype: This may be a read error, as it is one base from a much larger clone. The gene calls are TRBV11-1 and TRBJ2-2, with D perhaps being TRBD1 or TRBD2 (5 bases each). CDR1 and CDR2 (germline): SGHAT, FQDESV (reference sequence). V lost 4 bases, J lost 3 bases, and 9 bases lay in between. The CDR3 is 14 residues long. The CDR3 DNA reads TGTGCCAGCAGCTCGGGACGCTACACCGGGGAGCTGTTTTTT. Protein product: CASSSGRYTGELFF. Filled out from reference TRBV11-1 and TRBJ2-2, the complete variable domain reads EAEVAQSPRYKITEKSQAVAFWCDPISGHATLYWYRQILGQGPELLVQFQDESVVDDSQLPKDRFSAERLKGVDSTLKIQPAELGDSAMYLCASSSGRYTGELFFGEGSRLTVL.

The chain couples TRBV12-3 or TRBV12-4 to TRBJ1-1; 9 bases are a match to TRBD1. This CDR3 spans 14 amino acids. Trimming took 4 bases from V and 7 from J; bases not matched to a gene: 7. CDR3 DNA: TGTGCCAGCAGTTCCACAGGGGGCGTCGGTGAAGCTTTCTTT. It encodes CASSSTGGVGEAFF.

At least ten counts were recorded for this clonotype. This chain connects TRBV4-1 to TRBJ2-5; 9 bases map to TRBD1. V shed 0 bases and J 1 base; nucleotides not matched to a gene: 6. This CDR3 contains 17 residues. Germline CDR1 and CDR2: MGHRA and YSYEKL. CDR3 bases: TGCGCCAGCAGCCAAGATTTAACAGGGGGCATCCAAGAGACCCAGTACTTC. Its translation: CASSQDLTGGIQETQYF.

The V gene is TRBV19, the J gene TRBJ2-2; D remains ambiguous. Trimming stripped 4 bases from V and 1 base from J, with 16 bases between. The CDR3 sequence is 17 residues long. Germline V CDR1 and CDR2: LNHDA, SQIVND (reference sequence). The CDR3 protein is CASSSPQGLGNTGELFF. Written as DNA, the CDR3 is TGTGCCAGTAGTAGCCCGCAAGGATTGGGGAACACCGGGGAGCTGTTTTTT.

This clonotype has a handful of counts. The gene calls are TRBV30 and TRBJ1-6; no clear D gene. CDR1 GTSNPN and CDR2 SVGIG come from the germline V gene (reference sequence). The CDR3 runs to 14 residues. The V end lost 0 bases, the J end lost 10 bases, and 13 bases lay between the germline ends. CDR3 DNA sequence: TGTGCCTGGAGTGTACAAGGGATTCAATCACCCCTCCACTTT. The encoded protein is CAWSVQGIQSPLHF. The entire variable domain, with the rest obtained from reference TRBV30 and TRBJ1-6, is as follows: SQTIHQWPATLVQPVGSPLSLECTVEGTSNPNLYWYRQAAGRGLQLLFYSVGIGQISSEVPQNLSASRPQDRQFILSSKKLLLSDSGFYLCAWSVQGIQSPLHFGNGTRLTVT.

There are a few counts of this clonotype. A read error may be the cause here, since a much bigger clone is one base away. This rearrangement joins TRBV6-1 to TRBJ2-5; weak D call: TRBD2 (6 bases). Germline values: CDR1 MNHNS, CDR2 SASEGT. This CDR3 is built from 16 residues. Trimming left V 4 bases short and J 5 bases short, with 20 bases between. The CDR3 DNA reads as TGTGCCAGCAGTGCCGGGATAGAAAAGGGAGGTGAGACCCAGTACTTC. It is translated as CASSAGIEKGGETQYF.

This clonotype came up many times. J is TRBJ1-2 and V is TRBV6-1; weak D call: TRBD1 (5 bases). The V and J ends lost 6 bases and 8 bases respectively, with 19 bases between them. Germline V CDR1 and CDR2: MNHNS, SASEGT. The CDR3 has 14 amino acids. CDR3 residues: CASRWGRSPWGYTF. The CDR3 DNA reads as TGTGCCAGCAGGTGGGGGAGATCGCCTTGGGGCTACACCTTC.

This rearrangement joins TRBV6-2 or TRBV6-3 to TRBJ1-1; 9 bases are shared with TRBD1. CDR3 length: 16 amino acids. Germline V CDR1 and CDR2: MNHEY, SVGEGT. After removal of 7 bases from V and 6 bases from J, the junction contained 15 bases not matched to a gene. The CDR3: CASIDWGQGPFSEAFF. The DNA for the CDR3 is TGTGCCAGCATCGACTGGGGACAGGGTCCTTTCTCTGAAGCTTTCTTT.

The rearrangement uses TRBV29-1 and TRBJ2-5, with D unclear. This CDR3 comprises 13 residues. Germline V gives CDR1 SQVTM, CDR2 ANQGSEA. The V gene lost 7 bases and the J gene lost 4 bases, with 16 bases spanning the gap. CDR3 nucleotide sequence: TGCAGCGCCATTTACAGAAGGAGAGAGACCCAGTACTTC. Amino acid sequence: CSAIYRRRETQYF.

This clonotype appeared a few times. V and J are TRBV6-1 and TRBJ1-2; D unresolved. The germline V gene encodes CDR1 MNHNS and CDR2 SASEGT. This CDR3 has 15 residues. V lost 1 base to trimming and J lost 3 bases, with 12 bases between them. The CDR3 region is CASSEDPATYYGYTF. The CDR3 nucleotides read TGTGCCAGCAGTGAAGACCCAGCTACCTACTATGGCTACACCTTC.

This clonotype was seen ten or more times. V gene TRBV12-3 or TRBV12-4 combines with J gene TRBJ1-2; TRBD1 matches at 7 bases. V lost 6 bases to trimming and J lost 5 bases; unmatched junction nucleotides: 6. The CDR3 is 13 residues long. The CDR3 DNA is TGTGCCAGCAGCCATACAGGGGTTTATGGCTACACCTTC. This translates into CASSHTGVYGYTF.

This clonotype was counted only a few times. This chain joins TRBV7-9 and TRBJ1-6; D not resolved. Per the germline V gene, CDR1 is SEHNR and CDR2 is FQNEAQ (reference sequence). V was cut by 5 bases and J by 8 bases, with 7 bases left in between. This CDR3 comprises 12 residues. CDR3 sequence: CASSIADSPLHF. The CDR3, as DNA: TGTGCCAGCAGCATCGCGGATTCACCCCTCCACTTT.

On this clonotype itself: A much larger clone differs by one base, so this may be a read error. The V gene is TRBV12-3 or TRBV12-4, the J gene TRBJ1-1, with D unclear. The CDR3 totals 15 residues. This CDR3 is CASSTRRDGNTEACF. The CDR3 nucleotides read TGTGCCAGCAGTACTCGGAGGGATGGGAACACTGAAGCTTGCTTT.

The CDR3 nucleotides are TGTGCCAGCACCTTGACAGGTTCTCAAGAGACCCAGTACTTC. Translated: CASTLTGSQETQYF. This rearrangement joins TRBV28 to TRBJ2-5, with D tentatively TRBD1 (6 bases). Germline V gives CDR1 MDHEN, CDR2 SYDVKM. This CDR3 spans 14 amino acids. Trimming took 7 bases from V and 2 from J, leaving 14 bases between them. The full variable domain, rest sourced from reference TRBV28 and TRBJ2-5, is DVKVTQSSRYLVKRTGEKVFLECVQDMDHENMFWYRQDPGLGLRLIYFSYDVKMKEKGDIPEGYSVSREKKERFSLILESASTNQTSMYLCASTLTGSQETQYFGPGTRLLVL.

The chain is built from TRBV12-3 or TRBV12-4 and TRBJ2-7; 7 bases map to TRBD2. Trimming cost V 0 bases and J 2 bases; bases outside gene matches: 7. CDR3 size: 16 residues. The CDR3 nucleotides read TGTGCCAGCAGTTTAGCCCGGGTAGCGGGCCCCTACGAGCAGTACTTC. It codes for CASSLARVAGPYEQYF.

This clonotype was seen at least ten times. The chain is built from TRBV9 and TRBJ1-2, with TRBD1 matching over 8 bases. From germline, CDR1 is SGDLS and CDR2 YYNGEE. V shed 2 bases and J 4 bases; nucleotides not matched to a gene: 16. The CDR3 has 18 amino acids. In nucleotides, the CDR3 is TGTGCCAGCAGCGTCTGGACAGGGTCCCCCCTTACTGGCTATGGCTACACCTTC. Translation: CASSVWTGSPLTGYGYTF.

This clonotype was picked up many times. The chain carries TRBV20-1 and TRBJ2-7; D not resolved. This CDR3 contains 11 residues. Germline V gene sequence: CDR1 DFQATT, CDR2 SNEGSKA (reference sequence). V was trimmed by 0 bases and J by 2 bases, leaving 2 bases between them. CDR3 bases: TGCAGTGCTAGAGACCCCTACGAGCAGTACTTC. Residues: CSARDPYEQYF.

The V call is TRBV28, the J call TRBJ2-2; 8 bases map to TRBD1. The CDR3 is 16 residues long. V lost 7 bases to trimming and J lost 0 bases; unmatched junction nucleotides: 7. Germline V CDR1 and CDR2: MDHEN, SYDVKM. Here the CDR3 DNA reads TGTGCCAGCAAAGGGCAGGGGGCGTCGAACACCGGGGAGCTGTTTTTT. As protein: CASKGQGASNTGELFF.

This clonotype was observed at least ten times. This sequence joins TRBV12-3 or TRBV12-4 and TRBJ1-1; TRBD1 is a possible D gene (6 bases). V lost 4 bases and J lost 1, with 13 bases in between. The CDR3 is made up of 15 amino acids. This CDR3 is CASSSDRHQNTEAFF. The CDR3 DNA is TGTGCCAGCAGTTCAGACAGGCACCAGAACACTGAAGCTTTCTTT.

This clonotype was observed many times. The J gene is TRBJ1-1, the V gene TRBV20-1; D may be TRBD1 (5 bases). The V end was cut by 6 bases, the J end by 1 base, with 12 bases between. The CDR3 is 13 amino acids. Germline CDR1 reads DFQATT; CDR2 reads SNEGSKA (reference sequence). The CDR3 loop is CSAAGEANTEAFF. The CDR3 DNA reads TGCAGTGCCGCGGGGGAGGCGAACACTGAAGCTTTCTTT.

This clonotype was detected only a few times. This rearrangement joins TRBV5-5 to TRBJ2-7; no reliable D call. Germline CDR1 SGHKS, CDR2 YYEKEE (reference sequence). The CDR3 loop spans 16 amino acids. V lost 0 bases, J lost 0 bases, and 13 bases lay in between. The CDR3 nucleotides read TGTGCCAGCAGCTTGGCCGGGTCAGGCAACTCCTACGAGCAGTACTTC. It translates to CASSLAGSGNSYEQYF.

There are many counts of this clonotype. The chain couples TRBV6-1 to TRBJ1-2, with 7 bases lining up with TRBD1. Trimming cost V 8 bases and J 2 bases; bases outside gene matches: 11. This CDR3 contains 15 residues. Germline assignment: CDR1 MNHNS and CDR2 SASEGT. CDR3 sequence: CASGGGGRRNYGYTF. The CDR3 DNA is TGTGCCAGCGGTGGAGGGGGCAGGCGAAACTATGGCTACACCTTC.

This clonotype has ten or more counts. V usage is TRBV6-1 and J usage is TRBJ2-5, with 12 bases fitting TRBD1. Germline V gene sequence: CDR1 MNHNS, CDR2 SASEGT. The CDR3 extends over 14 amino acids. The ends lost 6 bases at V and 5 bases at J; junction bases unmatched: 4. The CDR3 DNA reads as TGTGCCAGCAGGGGACAGGGGGCACGGGAGACCCAGTACTTC. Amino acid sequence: CASRGQGARETQYF.

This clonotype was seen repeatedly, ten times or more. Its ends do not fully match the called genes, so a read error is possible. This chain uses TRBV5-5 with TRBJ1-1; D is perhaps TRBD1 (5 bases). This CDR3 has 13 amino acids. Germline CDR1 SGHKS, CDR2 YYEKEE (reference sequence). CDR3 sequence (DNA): TGTGCCAGCAGTTTGGACATGAACACTGAAGCTTTCTTT. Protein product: CASSLDMNTEAFF.